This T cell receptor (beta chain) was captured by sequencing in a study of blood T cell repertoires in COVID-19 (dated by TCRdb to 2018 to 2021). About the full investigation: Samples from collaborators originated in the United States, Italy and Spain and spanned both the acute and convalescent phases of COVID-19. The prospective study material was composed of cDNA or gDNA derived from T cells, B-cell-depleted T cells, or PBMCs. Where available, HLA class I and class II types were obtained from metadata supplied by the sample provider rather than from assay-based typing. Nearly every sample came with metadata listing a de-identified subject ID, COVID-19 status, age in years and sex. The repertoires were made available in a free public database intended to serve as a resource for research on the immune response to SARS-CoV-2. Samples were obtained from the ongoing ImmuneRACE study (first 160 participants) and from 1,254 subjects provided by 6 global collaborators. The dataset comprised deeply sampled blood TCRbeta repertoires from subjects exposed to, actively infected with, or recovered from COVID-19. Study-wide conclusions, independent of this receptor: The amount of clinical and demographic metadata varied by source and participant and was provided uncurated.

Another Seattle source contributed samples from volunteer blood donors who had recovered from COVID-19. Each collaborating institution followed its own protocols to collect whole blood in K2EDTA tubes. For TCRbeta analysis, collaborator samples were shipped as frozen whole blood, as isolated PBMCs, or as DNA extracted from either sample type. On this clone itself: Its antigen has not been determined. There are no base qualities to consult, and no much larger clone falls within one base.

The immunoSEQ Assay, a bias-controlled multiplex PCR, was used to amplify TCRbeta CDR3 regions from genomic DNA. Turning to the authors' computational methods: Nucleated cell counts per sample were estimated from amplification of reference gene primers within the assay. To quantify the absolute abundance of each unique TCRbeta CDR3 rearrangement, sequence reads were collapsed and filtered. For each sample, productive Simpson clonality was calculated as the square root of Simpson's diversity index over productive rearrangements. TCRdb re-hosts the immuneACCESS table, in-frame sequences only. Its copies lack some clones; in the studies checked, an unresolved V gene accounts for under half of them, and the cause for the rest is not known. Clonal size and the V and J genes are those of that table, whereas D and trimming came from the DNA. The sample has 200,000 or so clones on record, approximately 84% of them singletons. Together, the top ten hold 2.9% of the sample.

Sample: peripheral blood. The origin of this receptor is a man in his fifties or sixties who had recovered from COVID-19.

Read as DNA, the sequence is TGTGCCAGCAGTCCGGGTCCATTAGCTGAAGCTTTCTTT. The resulting protein is CASSPGPLAEAFF. The chain is assembled from TRBV27 and TRBJ1-1, with an unclear D gene assignment. A distance of 13 bases separates the germline ends of V and J, which lose 5 bases and 6 bases respectively. Spanning cysteine to phenylalanine, the CDR3 consists of 13 amino acids. Of all the DNA, just the CDR3 is kept, 39 bases in frame from base 1. The germline V gene (reference sequence) specifies MNHEY as CDR1 and SMNVEV as CDR2.